The 31 T cell receptor beta chains below were found in one sample sequenced in a study of blood T cell repertoires in COVID-19. The method was immunoSEQ multiplex PCR; TCRdb's version includes in-frame clones alone and lacks a portion of them. The sample yields approximately 390,000 clones, around 89% seen once. Sequences were obtained from peripheral blood. The receptors shown here come from a young man with active or convalescent COVID-19.

CDR3 sequence reads: CASSVRFGDTQYF. The DNA of the CDR3 is TGCGCCAGCAGCGTACGGTTTGGAGATACGCAGTATTTT. The genes are TRBV5-1 and TRBJ2-3; D call uncertain. With 4 bases removed from V and 5 bases from J, the gap between germline ends came to 11 bases. The CDR3 contains 13 residues. The V gene's germline CDR1 is SGHRS and CDR2 YFSETQ. The variable domain in full, completed from reference TRBV5-1 and TRBJ2-3, reads KAGVTQTPRYLIKTRGQQVTLSCSPISGHRSVSWYQQTPGQGLQFLFEYFSETQRNKGNFPGRFSGRQFSNSRSEMNVSTLELGDSALYLCASSVRFGDTQYFGPGTRLTVL.

The chain has TRBV9 and TRBJ2-7; a weak D match, TRBD2 (6 bases). In germline, CDR1 is SGDLS, CDR2 YYNGEE. CDR3 length: 16 residues. V gave up 0 bases and J gave up 3 bases, with 16 bases separating them. For the CDR3, the DNA is TGTGCCAGCAGCGTAGGACCCCCGGGGAGGCGCTACGAGCAGTACTTC. Protein sequence: CASSVGPPGRRYEQYF. Supplemented by reference TRBV9 and TRBJ2-7, the full variable domain reads DSGVTQTPKHLITATGQRVTLRCSPRSGDLSVYWYQQSLDQGLQFLIQYYNGEERAKGNILERFSAQQFPDLHSELNLSSLELGDSALYFCASSVGPPGRRYEQYFGPGTRLTVT.

This clone has only one observation. J is TRBJ2-4 and V is TRBV29-1; 10 bases fit TRBD1. Germline V gene sequence: CDR1 SQVTM, CDR2 ANQGSEA. CDR3 size: 13 residues. V trimming: 7 bases; J trimming: 7 bases; junction bases outside the gene matches: 7. This CDR3 reads CSAAGQGGNIQYF. The CDR3 bases are TGCAGCGCCGCAGGACAGGGGGGGAACATTCAGTACTTC.

The J gene is TRBJ2-1, the V gene TRBV9; 13 nucleotides match TRBD2. After removal of 3 bases from V and 2 bases from J, the junction contained 8 bases not matched to a gene. The CDR3 runs to 18 residues. CDR1 and CDR2 from the germline V gene are SGDLS and YYNGEE. The CDR3 loop is CASSGRLAGGHPYNEQFF. The CDR3 coding sequence is TGTGCCAGCAGCGGACGACTAGCGGGGGGCCATCCCTACAATGAGCAGTTCTTC.

The CDR3 nucleotides read TGTGCCACCAGCGCCTCTAGCGGGAGTTCAGATACGCAGTATTTT. Encoded protein: CATSASSGSSDTQYF. The chain employs TRBV24-1 and TRBJ2-3, with TRBD2 matching 10 bases. V shed 7 bases and J 4 bases; nucleotides not matched to a gene: 7. Germline V gene sequence: CDR1 KGHDR, CDR2 SFDVKD. The CDR3 is 15 amino acids.

This chain uses TRBV6-5 with TRBJ1-1; D gene ambiguous. The V end was cut by 2 bases, the J end by 10 bases, with 14 bases between. Germline V gene data show CDR1 as MNHEY and CDR2 as SVGAGI. The CDR3 loop spans 13 amino acids. CDR3 region: CASSYLPNEGAFF. The CDR3 DNA sequence: TGTGCCAGCAGTTACCTGCCCAACGAGGGAGCTTTCTTT.

The chain couples TRBV11-2 to TRBJ1-1; D possibly corresponds to TRBD1 (6 bases). The CDR3 runs to 17 residues. Trimming cost V 1 base and J 0 bases, with 15 bases left between them. CDR1 is SGHAT and CDR2 is FQNNGV in the germline V gene. The CDR3 DNA reads as TGTGCCAGCAGCTTAGCAGGGGCCCTAAACATGAACACTGAAGCTTTCTTT. As protein: CASSLAGALNMNTEAFF.

This clone has only one observation. V and J are TRBV19 and TRBJ2-3, with 10 bases identical to TRBD1. J gave up 5 bases and V 8 bases, and 13 bases lay outside the gene matches. This CDR3 has 16 amino acids. Germline CDR1 and CDR2: LNHDA and SQIVND (reference sequence). CDR3 loop: CASHRTDRGFIDTQYF. The CDR3 DNA sequence: TGTGCCAGTCATCGAACGGACAGGGGGTTCATAGATACGCAGTATTTT.

The V gene is TRBV19, the J gene TRBJ2-2, with 11 bases aligning to TRBD2. V lost 1 base, J lost 6 bases, and 4 bases stayed unmatched. This CDR3 spans 16 amino acids. Germline CDR1 is LNHDA and CDR2 is SQIVND (reference sequence). The CDR3 DNA reads as TGTGCCAGTAGTATAGTTCTAGCGGGGGGTTCCGGGGAGCTGTTTTTT. Its protein is CASSIVLAGGSGELFF.

The chain uses TRBV27 and TRBJ2-5, with 8 bases that match TRBD1. This CDR3 has 14 residues. Germline V CDR1 and CDR2: MNHEY, SMNVEV (reference sequence). Germline trimming cut 4 bases from V and 0 bases from J; bases unmatched to any gene: 1. This CDR3 reads CASSWTGYQETQYF. CDR3 DNA: TGTGCCAGCAGTTGGACAGGGTACCAAGAGACCCAGTACTTC.

The chain recombines TRBV7-9 with TRBJ1-4, with 7 bases aligning to TRBD1. The CDR3 is made up of 14 amino acids. J gave up 2 bases and V 5 bases, and 2 bases lay outside the gene matches. The germline gives CDR1 SEHNR, CDR2 FQNEAQ (reference sequence). The CDR3 DNA is TGTGCCAGCAGCCCGACAGGGACTAATGAAAAACTGTTTTTT. Translation: CASSPTGTNEKLFF.

The chain joins TRBV18 to TRBJ1-5; D is unresolved. This CDR3 comprises 13 residues. V was trimmed by 2 bases and J by 2 bases, leaving 4 bases between them. CDR1 is KGHSH and CDR2 is LQKENI in the germline V gene. DNA of the CDR3: TGTGCCAGCTCACCAAGCGGCAATCAGCCCCAGCATTTT. Protein: CASSPSGNQPQHF.

This clone was recorded at least ten times. This CDR3 is CASSYSLAGNTGELFF. CDR3 bases: TGTGCCAGCAGTTATTCGCTAGCGGGGAACACCGGGGAGCTGTTTTTT. V usage is TRBV28 and J usage is TRBJ2-2; 8 nucleotides match TRBD2. Per germline, CDR1 MDHEN and CDR2 SYDVKM. Trimming cost V 4 bases and J 1 base; bases outside gene matches: 5. This CDR3 has 16 amino acids.

The CDR3 sequence is CASSLVAGVWETQYF. The DNA for the CDR3 is TGCGCCAGCAGCTTGGTCGCAGGGGTTTGGGAGACCCAGTACTTC. The chain is built from TRBV5-1 and TRBJ2-5, with D possibly TRBD1 on 6 matching bases. The CDR3 extends over 15 amino acids. The ends were cut back, 0 bases at V and 5 bases at J, with 14 bases in the middle. Germline loops: CDR1 SGHRS, CDR2 YFSETQ.

The CDR3 region has the DNA TGTGCCAGCAGCCATGAAGGACAGGGGAGGTACGAGCAGTACTTC. The encoded protein is CASSHEGQGRYEQYF. V usage is TRBV3-1 (or the pseudogene TRBV3-2) and J usage is TRBJ2-7, with 9 bases identical to TRBD1. The CDR3 has 15 amino acids. Germline assignment: CDR1 LGHDT and CDR2 YNNKEL (reference sequence). Unmatched junction bases numbered 7, after V lost 3 bases and J lost 4 bases.

This clone was counted once. The J gene is TRBJ1-1, the V gene TRBV7-2; TRBD1 is a possible D gene (6 bases). The CDR3 contains 13 residues. Germline CDR1 and CDR2: SGHTA and FQGNSA. The V and J ends lost 5 bases and 6 bases respectively, with 13 bases between them. As DNA, the CDR3 is TGTGCCAGCAGCCCAAACAGGGACGCTGAAGCTTTCTTT. Translating gives CASSPNRDAEAFF.

V gene TRBV7-3 combines with J gene TRBJ2-5, with 7 bases matching TRBD2. This CDR3 is 15 amino acids long. Per the germline V gene, CDR1 is SGHTA and CDR2 is FQGTGA. Germline trimming cut 3 bases from V and 4 bases from J; bases unmatched to any gene: 8. CDR3 loop: CASSLTSNLGETQYF. Written as DNA, the CDR3 is TGTGCCAGCAGCTTGACTAGCAACCTGGGAGAGACCCAGTACTTC.

V gene TRBV5-6 combines with J gene TRBJ1-2; 9 bases match TRBD1. Germline V gene data show CDR1 as SGHDT and CDR2 as YYEEEE. The CDR3 is 15 amino acids. V shed 0 bases, J shed 3 bases, and the junction held 3 bases outside the gene matches. CDR3 DNA sequence: TGTGCCAGCAGCTTGGGGGACAGGGTTGACTATGGCTACACCTTC. Amino acids: CASSLGDRVDYGYTF.

The chain has TRBV4-1 and TRBJ2-3; the D gene is possibly TRBD2 (6 bases). V gave up 3 bases and J gave up 9 bases, with 13 bases separating them. Per germline, CDR1 MGHRA and CDR2 YSYEKL. CDR3 length: 13 amino acids. CDR3: CASSHGDSPTQYF. The CDR3 DNA sequence: TGCGCCAGCAGCCATGGGGACTCACCAACGCAGTATTTT.

The rearrangement links TRBV6-1 to TRBJ1-5; no clear D. The CDR3 has 16 residues. The ends were cut back, 2 bases at V and 1 base at J, with 12 bases in the middle. CDR1 and CDR2 (germline): MNHNS, SASEGT. The CDR3 coding sequence is TGTGCCAGCAGTGAACCTCACGGAGGAAGCAATCAGCCCCAGCATTTT. Protein product: CASSEPHGGSNQPQHF.

The chain's CDR3 is CASSGWGLSEKLFF. The CDR3 coding sequence is TGTGCCAGCAGCGGGTGGGGACTTAGTGAAAAACTGTTTTTT. The V call is TRBV5-6, the J call TRBJ1-4; possibly TRBD1 for D (5 bases). Looked up from germline, CDR1 is SGHDT and CDR2 is YYEEEE. Trimming cost V 4 bases and J 7 bases, with 14 bases left between them. The CDR3 is 14 residues long.

The V and J genes are TRBV13 and TRBJ2-2, with no clear D. V was trimmed by 5 bases and J by 5 bases, leaving 15 bases between them. CDR1 and CDR2 from the germline V gene are PRHDT and FYEKMQ (reference sequence). This CDR3 is 15 amino acids long. DNA of the CDR3: TGTGCCAGCAGCCTGGCCGTTAAGAGGACCGGGGAGCTGTTTTTT. Amino acids: CASSLAVKRTGELFF.

The CDR3 loop reads CASSSPQSGGAYTQYF. Written as DNA, the CDR3 is TGTGCCAGCAGTTCTCCCCAGAGCGGGGGGGCCTATACGCAGTATTTT. The rearrangement joins TRBV28 to TRBJ2-3, with TRBD2 matching over 10 bases. The CDR3 is 16 residues long. The V and J ends lost 4 bases and 7 bases, in that order; junction bases with no gene match: 11. CDR1 and CDR2 from the germline V gene are MDHEN and SYDVKM. Based on the CDR3 plus reference TRBV28 and TRBJ2-3, the full variable domain is DVKVTQSSRYLVKRTGEKVFLECVQDMDHENMFWYRQDPGLGLRLIYFSYDVKMKEKGDIPEGYSVSREKKERFSLILESASTNQTSMYLCASSSPQSGGAYTQYFGPGTRLTVL.

This rearrangement joins TRBV10-3 to TRBJ1-1, with a tentative D call TRBD1 (6 bases). The length of the CDR3 is 14 residues. Germline assignment: CDR1 ENHRY and CDR2 SYGVKD. The V gene lost 4 bases and the J gene lost 1 base, with 10 bases spanning the gap. The CDR3 coding sequence is TGTGCCATCAGTGCCGGACAGTGGAACACTGAAGCTTTCTTT. Protein: CAISAGQWNTEAFF.

The rearrangement joins TRBV28 to TRBJ2-3; TRBD1 agrees at 7 bases. V lost 8 bases, J lost 0 bases, and 2 bases stayed unmatched. The CDR3 spans 13 residues. Germline V CDR1 and CDR2: MDHEN, SYDVKM. The CDR3 bases are TGTGCCAGCGGGACAGAAAGCACAGATACGCAGTATTTT. Translating it yields CASGTESTDTQYF.

This chain uses TRBV19 with TRBJ2-7, with a possible D match to TRBD1 (5 bases). Trimming took off 4 bases at V and 6 bases at J, with 7 bases between the two ends. The CDR3 consists of 11 residues. The V gene's germline CDR1 is LNHDA and CDR2 SQIVND (reference sequence). The CDR3 reads CASSTGSEQYF. The CDR3 DNA sequence: TGTGCCAGTAGTACAGGGTCCGAGCAGTACTTC.

The chain is built from TRBV15 and TRBJ2-3; TRBD2 agrees at 15 bases. CDR3 size: 17 residues. Germline V CDR1 and CDR2: LNHNV, YYDKDF (reference sequence). The trim removed 3 bases at V and 6 bases at J, leaving 7 bases unmatched. CDR3 residues: CATSRGGLAGGGDTQYF. The DNA of the CDR3 is TGTGCCACCAGCAGGGGGGGACTAGCGGGAGGTGGCGATACGCAGTATTTT. Together with reference TRBV15 and TRBJ2-3, the CDR3 gives the full variable domain: DAMVIQNPRYQVTQFGKPVTLSCSQTLNHNVMYWYQQKSSQAPKLLFHYYDKDFNNEADTPDNFQSRRPNTSFCFLDIRSPGLGDTAMYLCATSRGGLAGGGDTQYFGPGTRLTVL.

The V gene is TRBV19, the J gene TRBJ1-5; no firm D call. This CDR3 spans 13 amino acids. V gave up 8 bases and J gave up 3 bases, with 11 bases separating them. CDR1 is LNHDA and CDR2 is SQIVND in the germline V gene (reference sequence). CDR3 nucleotide sequence: TGTGCCAGTTCGGGAGCCCTCAATCAGCCCCAGCATTTT. Translation gives CASSGALNQPQHF.

V is TRBV23-1 and J is TRBJ1-1; 10 nucleotides align to TRBD1. TRBV23-1 falls under the ORF class, with uncertain function. This CDR3 is 18 amino acids long. With V trimmed by 5 bases and J by 6 bases, 18 bases remained unmatched. The DNA of the CDR3 is TGCGCCAGCAGTGCCCCCGGGACAGGGGAGGTGTGGCGGGCTGAAGCTTTCTTT. Translated, it gives CASSAPGTGEVWRAEAFF.

The chain has TRBV6-5 and TRBJ1-1, with no clear D. The CDR3 is 13 residues long. Germline V CDR1 and CDR2: MNHEY, SVGAGI. Trimming took off 6 bases at V and 0 bases at J, with 8 bases between the two ends. Here the CDR3 DNA reads TGTGCCAGCAGAAACGGGGTGAACACTGAAGCTTTCTTT. It is translated as CASRNGVNTEAFF.

The rearrangement joins TRBV2 to TRBJ2-7; the match to TRBD2 covers 11 bases. The CDR3 is made up of 13 amino acids. The V segment lost 8 bases and the J segment 2 bases; nucleotides outside the gene matches: 2. The germline CDR1 and CDR2 sequences are SNHLY and FYNNEI. The CDR3: CASGTSGTYEQYF. CDR3 sequence (DNA): TGTGCCAGCGGGACTAGCGGTACCTACGAGCAGTACTTC.